This T cell receptor (beta chain) originates from a study of blood T cell repertoires in COVID-19. At the level of the study: Sites in the United States, Italy and Spain provided acute and convalescent COVID-19 samples. PBMCs, B-cell-depleted T cells, or T cells were the source of the cDNA or gDNA that made up the material.

V dropped 1 base and J dropped 4; count of bases not matched to a gene: 8. The CDR3 is 16 amino acids. Germline loops: CDR1 LNHNV, CDR2 YYDKDF (reference sequence). In the original workflow: Reference gene primer amplification gave nucleated cell count estimates. TCRdb's table, derived via immunoSEQ multiplex PCR, lists solely in-frame clones and lacks some. That table furnishes V, J and clone size, whereas the DNA furnished D and trimming. The profile shows about 240,000 clones, approximately 83% of them singletons. This chain uses TRBV15 with TRBJ1-1, with 8 positions matching TRBD1. Sequenced input: peripheral blood. The TCR was taken from a woman aged 25 to 39 who had recovered from COVID-19. The CDR3 DNA reads as TGTGCCACCAGCAGAGGGGGGGACAGGCTTCTCACTGAAGCTTTCTTT. This translates into CATSRGGDRLLTEAFF. The whole variable domain, remainder taken from reference TRBV15 and TRBJ1-1, is DAMVIQNPRYQVTQFGKPVTLSCSQTLNHNVMYWYQQKSSQAPKLLFHYYDKDFNNEADTPDNFQSRRPNTSFCFLDIRSPGLGDTAMYLCATSRGGDRLLTEAFFGQGTRLTVV.